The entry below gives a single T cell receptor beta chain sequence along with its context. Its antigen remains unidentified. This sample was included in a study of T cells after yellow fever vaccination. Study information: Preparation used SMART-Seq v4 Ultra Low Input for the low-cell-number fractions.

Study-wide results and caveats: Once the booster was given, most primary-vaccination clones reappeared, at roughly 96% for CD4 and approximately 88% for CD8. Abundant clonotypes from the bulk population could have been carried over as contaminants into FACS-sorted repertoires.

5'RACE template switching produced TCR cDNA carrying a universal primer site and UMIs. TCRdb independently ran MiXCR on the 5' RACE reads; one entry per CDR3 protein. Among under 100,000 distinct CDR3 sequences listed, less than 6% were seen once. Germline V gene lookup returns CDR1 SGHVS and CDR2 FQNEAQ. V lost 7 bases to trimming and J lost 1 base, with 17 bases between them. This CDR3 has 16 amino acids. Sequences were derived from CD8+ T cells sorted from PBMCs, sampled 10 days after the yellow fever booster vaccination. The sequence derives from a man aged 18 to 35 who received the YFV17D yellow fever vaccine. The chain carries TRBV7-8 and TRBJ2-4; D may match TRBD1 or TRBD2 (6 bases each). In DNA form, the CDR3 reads TGTGCCAGCACCCCCGAGGGAGGACAGGCCAAAAACATTCAGTACTTC. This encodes CASTPEGGQAKNIQYF.